Presented here are 8 T cell receptor beta chains from one specimen sequenced in a study of cytomegalovirus exposure and HLA in healthy donors. The PCR used 60 Vbeta and 13 Jbeta primers. Only in-frame clones appear in the TCRdb table, and some are missing; sequencing was by immunoSEQ multiplex PCR. Found here are fewer than 250,000 clones, about 72% of them singletons; the top ten hold around 4%. Specimen: PBMCs. These TCRs come from a male donor in good health and CMV-seronegative.

The V gene is TRBV10-1, the J gene TRBJ2-4, with D uncertain. Trimming removed 3 bases at V and 7 bases at J, with 13 bases between. The CDR3 loop spans 14 amino acids. Per the germline V gene, CDR1 is WNHNN and CDR2 is SYGVQD (reference sequence). DNA of the CDR3: TGCGCCAGCAGTGATCATCCCGCCGGGAACATTCAGTACTTC. It specifies CASSDHPAGNIQYF.

The genes are TRBV4-1 and TRBJ2-4; a possible D gene is TRBD1 (6 bases). Per the germline V gene, CDR1 is MGHRA and CDR2 is YSYEKL. CDR3 length equals 13 residues. The V end was cut by 0 bases, the J end by 8 bases, with 8 bases between. CDR3 nucleotides: TGCGCCAGCAGCCAAGACAGGGGAGACATTCAGTACTTC. Translating gives CASSQDRGDIQYF.

This chain links TRBV7-3 with TRBJ2-1; 10 bases are a match to TRBD2. This CDR3 is built from 14 residues. The V gene end was trimmed by 11 bases and the J gene end by 8 bases; junction bases not matched to a gene: 12. The germline V gene encodes CDR1 SGHTA and CDR2 FQGTGA. CDR3 in DNA: TGTGCCCGGGGCGAGCGGGAGGGCCCTTATGAGCAGTTCTTC. Its protein product is CARGEREGPYEQFF.

The chain has TRBV19 and TRBJ2-7; possible D gene TRBD2, 5 bases. Germline lookup yields CDR1 LNHDA and CDR2 SQIVND (reference sequence). This CDR3 is built from 12 residues. V was clipped by 3 bases and J by 6 bases, with 9 bases between them. The CDR3 bases are TGTGCCAGTAGTATTAAAGGAGGCGAGCAGTACTTC. Protein product: CASSIKGGEQYF.

The V gene is TRBV28, the J gene TRBJ1-5, with D possibly TRBD1 on 5 matching bases. Trimming stripped 3 bases from V and 3 bases from J, with 15 bases between. The CDR3 covers 16 residues. The germline V gene encodes CDR1 MDHEN and CDR2 SYDVKM. The CDR3 sequence is CASSFGRSGNNQPQHF. The CDR3 nucleotides are TGTGCCAGCAGTTTCGGTCGATCAGGGAACAATCAGCCCCAGCATTTT.

The V gene is TRBV6-1, the J gene TRBJ2-3; tentative D call: TRBD2 (5 bases). Trimming removed 4 bases at V and 3 bases at J, with 17 bases between. The germline CDR1 and CDR2 sequences are MNHNS and SASEGT. The CDR3 runs 16 residues. CDR3 protein: CASSAMSGVRTDTQYF. For the CDR3, the DNA is TGTGCCAGCAGTGCGATGAGCGGAGTTAGGACAGATACGCAGTATTTT.

This clone came up once. The rearrangement links TRBV6-4 to TRBJ2-1; TRBD2 aligns across 11 bases. Germline CDR1 MRHNA, CDR2 SNTAGT. With 4 bases clipped from V and 4 bases from J, the junction kept 6 bases outside the gene matches. The CDR3 extends over 16 amino acids. CDR3 loop: CASSAATSGGYNEQFF. The CDR3 DNA is TGTGCCAGCAGTGCCGCTACTAGCGGGGGATACAATGAGCAGTTCTTC.

The V gene is TRBV5-1, the J gene TRBJ2-5; 12 bases are a match to TRBD2. The CDR3 consists of 15 residues. Germline-derived CDR1 and CDR2 are SGHRS and YFSETQ. V trimming: 8 bases; J trimming: 2 bases; junction bases outside the gene matches: 7. CDR3 in amino acids: CASVGTSGSQETQYF. CDR3 coding DNA: TGCGCCAGTGTAGGGACTAGCGGGTCTCAAGAGACCCAGTACTTC. Combining the CDR3 with reference TRBV5-1 and TRBJ2-5 gives the whole variable domain KAGVTQTPRYLIKTRGQQVTLSCSPISGHRSVSWYQQTPGQGLQFLFEYFSETQRNKGNFPGRFSGRQFSNSRSEMNVSTLELGDSALYLCASVGTSGSQETQYFGPGTRLLVL.